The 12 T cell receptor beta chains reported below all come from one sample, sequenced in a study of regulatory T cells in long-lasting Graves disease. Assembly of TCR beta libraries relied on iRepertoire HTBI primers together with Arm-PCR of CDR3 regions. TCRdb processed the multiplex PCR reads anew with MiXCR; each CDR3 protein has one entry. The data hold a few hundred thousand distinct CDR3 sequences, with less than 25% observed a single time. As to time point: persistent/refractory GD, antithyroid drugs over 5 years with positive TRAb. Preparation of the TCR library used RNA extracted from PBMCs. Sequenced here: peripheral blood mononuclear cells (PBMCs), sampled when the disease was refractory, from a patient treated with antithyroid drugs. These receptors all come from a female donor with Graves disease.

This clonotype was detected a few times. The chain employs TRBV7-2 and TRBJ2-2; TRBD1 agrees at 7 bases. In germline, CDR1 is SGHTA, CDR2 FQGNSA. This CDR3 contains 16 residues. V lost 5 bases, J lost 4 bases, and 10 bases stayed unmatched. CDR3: CASSQQGTVGTGELFF. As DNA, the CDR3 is TGTGCCAGCAGCCAACAGGGGACCGTTGGCACCGGGGAGCTGTTTTTT.

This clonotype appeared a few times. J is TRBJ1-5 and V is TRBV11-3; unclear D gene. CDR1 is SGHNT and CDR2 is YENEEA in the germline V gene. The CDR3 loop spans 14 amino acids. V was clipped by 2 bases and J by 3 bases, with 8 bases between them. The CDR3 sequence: CASSLLEFNQPQHF. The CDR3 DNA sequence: TGTGCCAGCAGCTTATTAGAGTTCAATCAGCCCCAGCATTTT.

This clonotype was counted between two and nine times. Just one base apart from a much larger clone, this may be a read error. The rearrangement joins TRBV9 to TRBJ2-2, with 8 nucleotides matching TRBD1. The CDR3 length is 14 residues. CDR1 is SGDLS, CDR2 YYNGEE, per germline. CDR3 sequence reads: CAGSPGGATGELFF. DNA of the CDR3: TGTGCCGGCAGCCCAGGGGGCGCGACCGGGGAGCTGTTTTTT.

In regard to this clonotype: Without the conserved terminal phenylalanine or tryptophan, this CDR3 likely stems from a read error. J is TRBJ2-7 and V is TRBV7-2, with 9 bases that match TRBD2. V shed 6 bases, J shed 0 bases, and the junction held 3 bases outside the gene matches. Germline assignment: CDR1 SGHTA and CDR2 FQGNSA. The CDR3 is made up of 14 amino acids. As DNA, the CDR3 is TGTGCCAGCAGTAGCGGGGGAAGCTCCTACGAGCAGTACTCC. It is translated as CASSSGGSSYEQYS.

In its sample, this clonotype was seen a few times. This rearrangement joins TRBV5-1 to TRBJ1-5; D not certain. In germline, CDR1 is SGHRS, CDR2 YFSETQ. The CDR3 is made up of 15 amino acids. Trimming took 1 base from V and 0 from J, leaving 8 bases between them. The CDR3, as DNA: TGCGCCAGCAGCTTGACAGCAGGTAGCAATCAGCCCCAGCATTTT. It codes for CASSLTAGSNQPQHF.

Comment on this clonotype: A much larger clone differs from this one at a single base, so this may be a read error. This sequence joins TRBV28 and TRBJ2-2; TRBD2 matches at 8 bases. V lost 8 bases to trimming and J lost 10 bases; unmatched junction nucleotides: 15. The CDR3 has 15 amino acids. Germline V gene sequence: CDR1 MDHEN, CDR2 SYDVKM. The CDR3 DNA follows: TGTGCCAGCGTTGCTGACGCGGGAGGTGCCGAGGAGCTGTTTTTT. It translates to CASVADAGGAEELFF.

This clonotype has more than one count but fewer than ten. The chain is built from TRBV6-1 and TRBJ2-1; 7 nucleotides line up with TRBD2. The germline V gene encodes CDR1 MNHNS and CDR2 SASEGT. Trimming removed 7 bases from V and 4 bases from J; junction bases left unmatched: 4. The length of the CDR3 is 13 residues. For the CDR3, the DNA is TGTGCCAGCACCCTAGCGGCGTACAATGAGCAGTTCTTC. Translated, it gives CASTLAAYNEQFF.

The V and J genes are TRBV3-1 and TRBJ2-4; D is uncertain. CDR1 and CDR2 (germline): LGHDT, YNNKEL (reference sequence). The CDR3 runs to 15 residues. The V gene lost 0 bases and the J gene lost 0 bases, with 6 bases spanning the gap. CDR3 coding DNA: TGTGCCAGCAGCCAAGATTCAGTAGCCAAAAACATTCAGTACTTC. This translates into CASSQDSVAKNIQYF.

The CDR3 sequence is CASSLGQGYGKLFF. CDR3 sequence (DNA): TGCGCCAGCAGCTTGGGGCAGGGGTACGGAAAACTGTTTTTT. The V gene is TRBV5-1, the J gene TRBJ1-4; perhaps TRBD1 as D (6 bases). CDR1 and CDR2 from the germline V gene are SGHRS and YFSETQ. The ends were cut back, 0 bases at V and 10 bases at J, with 13 bases in the middle. The CDR3 contains 14 residues.

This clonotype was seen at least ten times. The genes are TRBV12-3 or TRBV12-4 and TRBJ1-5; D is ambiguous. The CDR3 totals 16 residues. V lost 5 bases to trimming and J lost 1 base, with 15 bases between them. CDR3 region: CASSRTFGRSNQPQHF. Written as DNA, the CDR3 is TGTGCCAGCAGTAGGACTTTCGGGAGGAGCAATCAGCCCCAGCATTTT.

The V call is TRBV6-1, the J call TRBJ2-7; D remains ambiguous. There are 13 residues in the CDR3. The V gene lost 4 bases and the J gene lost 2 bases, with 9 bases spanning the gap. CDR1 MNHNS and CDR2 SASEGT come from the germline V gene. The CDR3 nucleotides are TGTGCCAGCAGTGTCACAGAAACCTACGAGCAGTACTTC. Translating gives CASSVTETYEQYF.

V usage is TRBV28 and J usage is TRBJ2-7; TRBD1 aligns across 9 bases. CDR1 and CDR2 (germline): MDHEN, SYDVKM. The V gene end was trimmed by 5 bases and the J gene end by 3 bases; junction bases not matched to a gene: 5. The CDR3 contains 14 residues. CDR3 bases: TGTGCCAGCAGTCAGCGGGACAGGGACTACGAGCAGTACTTC. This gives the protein CASSQRDRDYEQYF.